The present T cell receptor (beta chain) was sequenced within a study of T-cell reconstitution after alpha-beta-depleted transplantation in children. Findings of the study overall: It was newly produced T cells that mostly accounted for T-cell counts and diversity one year after transplant. Several patients had high TCRbeta diversity at day 60; it came from surviving recipient T cells and thymic progenitors. Several hundred rapidly expanded clones from non-depleted graft cells reportedly supplied alpha-beta T cells about two months post-transplant.

Unique molecular identifiers were incorporated into the prepared TCRbeta library. A single record per CDR3 protein comes from TCRdb applying MiXCR to the PCR reads. This table holds about 98,000 distinct CDR3 sequences, under 25% found once. Trimming cost V 3 bases and J 8 bases, with 11 bases left between them. The CDR3 contains 12 residues. From germline, CDR1 is SGHKS and CDR2 YYEKEE (reference sequence). Points on this clonotype: Its specificity is not known.

The sequenced sample was PBMCs, obtained before TCRalphabeta/CD19-depleted stem cell transplant. This chain links TRBV5-5 with TRBJ1-1; tentative D call: TRBD1 (5 bases). The sequence derives from a boy aged 2-15 years with acute lymphoblastic leukemia, due to receive a stem cell transplant. DNA of the CDR3: TGTGCCAGCAGCTCTGGGGGGTTAGAAGCTTTCTTT. It encodes CASSSGGLEAFF.